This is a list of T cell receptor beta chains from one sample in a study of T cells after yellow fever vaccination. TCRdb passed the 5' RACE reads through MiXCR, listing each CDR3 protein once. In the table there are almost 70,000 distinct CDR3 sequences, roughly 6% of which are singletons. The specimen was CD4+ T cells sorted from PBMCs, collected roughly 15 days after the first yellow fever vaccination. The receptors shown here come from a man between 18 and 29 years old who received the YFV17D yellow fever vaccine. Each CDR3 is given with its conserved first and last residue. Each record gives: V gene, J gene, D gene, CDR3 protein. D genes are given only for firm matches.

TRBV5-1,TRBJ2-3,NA,CASSLMSDTQYF
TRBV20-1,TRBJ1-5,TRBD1,CSARGQGAQPQHF
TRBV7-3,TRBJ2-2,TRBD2,CASSRSGSVGGELFF
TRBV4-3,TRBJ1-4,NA,CASSPWTSRGNEKLFF
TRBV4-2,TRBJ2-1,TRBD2,CASSKGGGVQGGEQFF
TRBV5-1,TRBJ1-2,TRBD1,CASSSTGETNYGYTF
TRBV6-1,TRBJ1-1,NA,CASSNPGTAGTEAFF
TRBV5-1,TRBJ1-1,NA,CASSPGTGLAGTEAFF
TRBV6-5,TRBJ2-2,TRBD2,CASSSGTSEPGELFF
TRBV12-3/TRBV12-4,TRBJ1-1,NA,CASTLSRGTEAFF
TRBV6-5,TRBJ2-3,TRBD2,CASTPGTNTDTQYF
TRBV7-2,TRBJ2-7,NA,CASSLGDGRYEQYF
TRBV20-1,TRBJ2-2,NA,CSAVPRGAFGGELFF
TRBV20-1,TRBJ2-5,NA,CSARDGRLQETQYF
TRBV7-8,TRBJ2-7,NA,CASSLERVPKSEQYF
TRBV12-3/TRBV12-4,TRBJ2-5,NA,CASSLAGGPETQYF
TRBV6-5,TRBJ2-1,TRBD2,CASNPSAGLAGAYEQFF
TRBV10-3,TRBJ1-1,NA,CAISSVENTEAFF
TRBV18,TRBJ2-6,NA,CASSSTGAGANVLTF
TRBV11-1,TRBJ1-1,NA,CASIFAGGTEAFF
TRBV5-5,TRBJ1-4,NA,CASSLGLGHEKLFF
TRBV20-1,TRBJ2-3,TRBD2,CSAHSAGGGTDTQYF
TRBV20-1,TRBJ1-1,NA,CSARGGGGNTEAFF
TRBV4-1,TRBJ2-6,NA,CASRGDGYFSGANVLTF
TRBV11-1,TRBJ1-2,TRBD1,CASSLDRAYGYTF
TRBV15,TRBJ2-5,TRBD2,CATSPGELAGEETQYF
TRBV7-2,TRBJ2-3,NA,CASSLGFWATDTQYF
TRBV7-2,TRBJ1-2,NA,CASSPGQGYTF
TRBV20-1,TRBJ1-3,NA,CSASYSGNTIYF
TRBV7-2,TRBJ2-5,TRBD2,CASSLGLARETQYF
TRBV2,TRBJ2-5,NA,CASSAAQETQYF
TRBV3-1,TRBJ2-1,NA,CASTQGPTLGSYNEQFF
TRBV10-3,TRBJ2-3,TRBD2,CAISEGGGADTQYF
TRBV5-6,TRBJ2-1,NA,CASSGGKRQSRNEQFF
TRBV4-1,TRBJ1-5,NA,CASSQGLRNQPQHF
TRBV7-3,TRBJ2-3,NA,CASSRGITDTQYF
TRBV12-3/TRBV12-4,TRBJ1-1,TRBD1,CASSFLRGGTGDLVNTEAFF
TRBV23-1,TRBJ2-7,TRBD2,CARRLAGGRLDEQYF
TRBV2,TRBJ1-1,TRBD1,CASSGSGGEAFF
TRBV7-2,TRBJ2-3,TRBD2,CASSFPRGGRQDTQYF
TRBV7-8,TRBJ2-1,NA,CASSLGHGEKEFF
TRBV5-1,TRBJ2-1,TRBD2,CASGLDAGGYNEQFF
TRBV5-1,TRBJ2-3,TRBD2,CASSFYGGADTQYF
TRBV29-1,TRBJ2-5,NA,CSVEDLLGTETQYF
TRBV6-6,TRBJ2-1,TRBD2,CASSRAGDNEQFF
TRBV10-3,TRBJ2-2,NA,CAITGQSTGELFF
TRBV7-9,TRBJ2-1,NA,CASSLKPQGGYNEQFF
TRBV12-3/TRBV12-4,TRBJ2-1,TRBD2,CANPGLAYNEQFF
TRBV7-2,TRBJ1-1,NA,CASSLQKNTEAFF